The 22 T cell receptor beta chains in this list originate from one sample, sequenced in a study of T-cell reconstitution after alpha-beta-depleted transplantation in children. Unique molecular identifiers featured in how the TCRbeta library was prepared. TCRdb re-analysed the PCR reads in MiXCR, keeping a single row per CDR3 protein. The data hold fewer than 500,000 distinct CDR3 sequences, with roughly two fifths observed a single time. The material sequenced was PBMCs, taken before TCRalphabeta/CD19-depleted stem cell transplant. The receptor source for this set is a girl aged 2 to 10 with aplastic anemia, due to receive a stem cell transplant.

This clonotype was seen many times. The chain carries TRBV28 and TRBJ1-4; D possibly corresponds to TRBD1 (6 bases). The germline CDR1 and CDR2 sequences are MDHEN and SYDVKM. The CDR3 has 16 residues. V was clipped by 1 base and J by 0 bases, with 9 bases between them. Here the CDR3 reads CASSLYQGTTNEKLFF. The DNA for the CDR3 is TGTGCCAGCAGTTTATACCAGGGGACAACTAATGAAAAACTGTTTTTT.

This sequence joins TRBV9 and TRBJ2-3; D may be TRBD2 (5 bases). The germline V and J ends were trimmed by 3 bases and 8 bases, with 25 bases remaining between them. The germline V gene encodes CDR1 SGDLS and CDR2 YYNGEE. The CDR3 sequence is 17 residues long. The CDR3: CASSGTLAPDEAGTQYF. CDR3 bases: TGTGCCAGCAGCGGGACCCTGGCCCCGGATGAGGCGGGTACGCAGTATTTT.

The V gene is TRBV7-9, the J gene TRBJ2-2, with 8 bases lining up with TRBD2. The CDR3 contains 16 residues. Germline assignment: CDR1 SEHNR and CDR2 FQNEAQ (reference sequence). V lost 4 bases and J lost 4; bases outside the gene matches: 8. CDR3 sequence reads: CASSSEEREFTGELFF. The CDR3 DNA reads as TGTGCCAGCAGCTCCGAGGAGCGGGAGTTCACCGGGGAGCTGTTTTTT.

The gene calls are TRBV24-1 and TRBJ2-2; perhaps D is TRBD1 or TRBD2 (5 bases each). CDR3 length: 15 residues. V was shortened by 4 bases and J by 5 bases, with 13 bases between the two germline ends. The germline CDR1 and CDR2 sequences are KGHDR and SFDVKD. As DNA, the CDR3 is TGTGCCACCAGTGACCCCGGGGCCCAAACCGGGGAGCTGTTTTTT. It codes for CATSDPGAQTGELFF.

The rearrangement joins TRBV29-1 to TRBJ2-7, with D unresolved. The ends were cut back, 6 bases at V and 1 base at J, with 10 bases in the middle. Germline lookup yields CDR1 SQVTM and CDR2 ANQGSEA. There are 12 residues in the CDR3. The CDR3 here is CSVSDPSYEQYF. The CDR3 nucleotides are TGCAGCGTCTCAGATCCTTCCTACGAGCAGTACTTC.

This clonotype was seen more than once but under ten times. The chain carries TRBV7-9 and TRBJ2-2; D gene unclear. CDR1 and CDR2 from the germline V gene are SEHNR and FQNEAQ (reference sequence). Between the trimmed V and J ends, which lost 4 bases and 8 bases, there was a span of 8 bases. The CDR3 sequence is 12 residues long. CDR3 DNA sequence: TGTGCCAGCAGCTCGCCTCGGGGGGAGCTGTTTTTT. Translation: CASSSPRGELFF.

The chain couples TRBV9 to TRBJ2-1, with 7 bases lining up with TRBD1. V shed 3 bases, J shed 10 bases, and the junction held 13 bases outside the gene matches. The CDR3 has 15 amino acids. Looked up from germline, CDR1 is SGDLS and CDR2 is YYNGEE. The CDR3 region is CASSDTGEPYPEQFF. CDR3 DNA: TGTGCCAGCAGCGATACAGGGGAGCCCTACCCCGAGCAGTTCTTC.

The chain links TRBV3-1 to TRBJ2-2; D ambiguous. The CDR3 is 15 amino acids. The V gene's germline CDR1 is LGHDT and CDR2 YNNKEL (reference sequence). V shed 1 base and J shed 1 base, with 7 bases lying between them. The DNA for the CDR3 is TGTGCCAGCAGCCAAGTGGCCGGGAACACCGGGGAGCTGTTTTTT. It codes for CASSQVAGNTGELFF.

V and J are TRBV29-1 and TRBJ2-3; D is uncertain. Between the trimmed V and J ends, which lost 4 bases and 1 base, there was a span of 12 bases. The CDR3 loop spans 14 amino acids. The V gene's germline CDR1 is SQVTM and CDR2 ANQGSEA. The CDR3 DNA reads as TGCAGCGTTGGTGGCGTTTCACGCACAGATACGCAGTATTTT. This encodes CSVGGVSRTDTQYF.

V usage is TRBV20-1 and J usage is TRBJ2-1; 11 nucleotides line up with TRBD2. Looked up from germline, CDR1 is DFQATT and CDR2 is SNEGSKA (reference sequence). Trimming removed 3 bases from V and 9 bases from J; junction bases left unmatched: 10. The CDR3 sequence is 15 residues long. Here the CDR3 reads CSASLAGGPESEQFF. Written as DNA, the CDR3 is TGCAGTGCTAGCTTAGCGGGAGGGCCCGAGAGTGAGCAGTTCTTC.

The chain carries TRBV5-1 and TRBJ2-6, with 9 bases fitting TRBD1. Unmatched junction bases numbered 3, after V lost 3 bases and J lost 2 bases. Germline CDR1 SGHRS, CDR2 YFSETQ. The CDR3 consists of 16 residues. The DNA of the CDR3 is TGCGCCAGCAGCTGGACAGGGGCGGCTGGGGCCAACGTCCTGACTTTC. This codes for CASSWTGAAGANVLTF.

This clonotype was seen only a few times. This sequence joins TRBV29-1 and TRBJ2-1; no clear D. The CDR3 extends over 13 amino acids. Germline V CDR1 and CDR2: SQVTM, ANQGSEA. CDR3 sequence: CSFWGPTGNEQFF. The CDR3, as DNA: TGCAGTTTCTGGGGTCCTACTGGAAATGAGCAGTTCTTC.

The V gene is TRBV3-1, the J gene TRBJ2-5; D not resolved. CDR3 length equals 12 residues. Trimming shortened V by 5 bases and J by 5 bases, and 9 bases separated the two germline ends. The germline V gene has CDR1 LGHDT and CDR2 YNNKEL (reference sequence). CDR3 protein: CASSTLFETQYF. The DNA for the CDR3 is TGTGCCAGCAGCACCCTTTTCGAGACCCAGTACTTC.

This clonotype was counted at least ten times. The chain uses TRBV12-3 or TRBV12-4 and TRBJ2-7, with a tentative D call TRBD1 (6 bases). CDR3 length: 13 amino acids. With 6 bases removed from V and 4 bases from J, the gap between germline ends came to 13 bases. The DNA for the CDR3 is TGTGCCAGCAGGCCCAGGGGACAATACGAGCAGTACTTC. Translated, it gives CASRPRGQYEQYF.

This clonotype was seen more than once but under ten times. The chain couples TRBV6-2 or TRBV6-3 to TRBJ2-5; no clear D gene. The CDR3 is made up of 14 amino acids. V shed 2 bases and J shed 5 bases, with 12 bases lying between them. Germline V gives CDR1 MNHEY, CDR2 SVGEGT. CDR3 sequence: CASSYLTVAETQYF. Written as DNA, the CDR3 is TGTGCCAGCAGTTACCTGACGGTCGCGGAGACCCAGTACTTC.

The chain carries TRBV20-1 and TRBJ2-7; 7 bases are shared with TRBD1. The length of the CDR3 is 16 residues. Trimming removed 5 bases from V and 3 bases from J; junction bases left unmatched: 16. Germline CDR1 is DFQATT and CDR2 is SNEGSKA (reference sequence). The CDR3 reads CSAEPPPGTESYEQYF. The CDR3 DNA sequence: TGCAGTGCTGAACCTCCCCCCGGGACAGAGAGCTACGAGCAGTACTTC.

This clonotype turned up a few times. The J gene is TRBJ2-2, the V gene TRBV20-1, with D uncertain. Germline CDR1 is DFQATT and CDR2 is SNEGSKA (reference sequence). The V gene lost 7 bases and the J gene lost 4 bases, with 10 bases spanning the gap. CDR3 size: 12 residues. The CDR3 sequence is CSGSQGTGELFF. The CDR3, as DNA: TGCAGTGGGTCCCAAGGCACCGGGGAGCTGTTTTTT.

The chain uses TRBV20-1 and TRBJ2-3; D assignment may be TRBD1 or TRBD2 (5 bases each). CDR1 is DFQATT and CDR2 is SNEGSKA in the germline V gene (reference sequence). Deletions cut 1 base from V and 0 bases from J, with 11 bases between. This CDR3 is 15 amino acids long. The CDR3 nucleotides read TGCAGTGCTAGAGTACCGGGGCAAAGCACAGATACGCAGTATTTT. It encodes CSARVPGQSTDTQYF.

On this clonotype: This likely comes from a read error, as the CDR3 has no conserved phenylalanine or tryptophan at its end. The chain carries TRBV7-9 and TRBJ1-2; TRBD1 matches at 7 bases. V lost 5 bases to trimming and J lost 4 bases; unmatched junction nucleotides: 13. The germline V gene encodes CDR1 SEHNR and CDR2 FQNEAQ (reference sequence). CDR3 length: 16 amino acids. The CDR3 nucleotides are TGTGCCAGCAGCCATGGTCGGTCAGGGGGTGTCTATGGCTACACCTCC. Amino acids: CASSHGRSGGVYGYTS.

V gene TRBV4-1 combines with J gene TRBJ2-6; weak D call: TRBD2 (6 bases). The germline CDR1 and CDR2 sequences are MGHRA and YSYEKL. There are 13 residues in the CDR3. The CDR3 DNA sequence: TGCTCCCGCAGCCAAGATTGGAGGGGCGTCCTGACTTTC. Protein sequence: CSRSQDWRGVLTF.

The chain has TRBV29-1 and TRBJ2-1; 10 bases agree with TRBD2. The CDR3 is 15 residues long. Looked up from germline, CDR1 is SQVTM and CDR2 is ANQGSEA. With V trimmed by 6 bases and J by 5 bases, 10 bases remained unmatched. CDR3 sequence: CSVDLSGGSNNEQFF. Written as DNA, the CDR3 is TGCAGCGTCGACCTTAGCGGGGGGTCTAACAATGAGCAGTTCTTC.

The V call is TRBV5-1, the J call TRBJ2-7; 12 nucleotides line up with TRBD2. Trimming removed 4 bases from V and 4 bases from J; junction bases left unmatched: 9. The length of the CDR3 is 16 residues. CDR1 is SGHRS, CDR2 YFSETQ, per germline. The CDR3 sequence: CASSPASGGAKYEQYF. The CDR3, as DNA: TGCGCCAGCAGCCCGGCTAGCGGGGGGGCCAAATACGAGCAGTACTTC.